This TCR beta chain emerged from a study of CD8 T cells in ankylosing spondylitis. Regarding the study as a whole: Within matched ankylosing spondylitis synovial fluid, disease-linked clones were reportedly significantly enriched.

TCRdb analysed the 5' RACE reads with MiXCR anew, one entry per CDR3 protein. The sample shows a few hundred thousand distinct CDR3 sequences, less than 25% of them seen only once. The germline gives CDR1 LGHDT, CDR2 YNNKEL (reference sequence). The CDR3 is 14 residues long. With V trimmed by 4 bases and J by 7 bases, 4 bases remained unmatched. With regard to this clonotype: What it binds is unknown.

Input material: blood, either unsorted or a sorted T cell fraction (not recorded which). The genes are TRBV3-1 and TRBJ2-2; 9 nucleotides agree with TRBD2. This sequence was found in a female donor with ankylosing spondylitis or in good health (not recorded which). The CDR3 region is CASSPGLAHGELFF. The CDR3 DNA is TGTGCCAGCAGCCCAGGACTAGCGCACGGGGAGCTGTTTTTT.